This TCR beta chain was recovered during a study of blood T cell repertoires in COVID-19. There are 14 residues in the CDR3. Between the trimmed V and J ends, which lost 2 bases and 2 bases, there was a span of 10 bases. CDR1 and CDR2 from the germline V gene are MDHEN and SYDVKM. Method: immunoSEQ multiplex PCR; TCRdb's copy keeps in-frame clones and lacks some. This sample yields about 150,000 clones, of which roughly nine tenths are seen a single time; around 4% belongs to the top ten. The sample taken for sequencing was peripheral blood. The source of this sequence is a woman in her sixties or seventies with acute or convalescent COVID-19. V and J are TRBV28 and TRBJ2-7, with D perhaps TRBD2 (6 bases). The CDR3 is CASSLAGPTYEQYF. The CDR3 region has the DNA TGTGCCAGCAGTTTAGCGGGACCCACCTACGAGCAGTACTTC.